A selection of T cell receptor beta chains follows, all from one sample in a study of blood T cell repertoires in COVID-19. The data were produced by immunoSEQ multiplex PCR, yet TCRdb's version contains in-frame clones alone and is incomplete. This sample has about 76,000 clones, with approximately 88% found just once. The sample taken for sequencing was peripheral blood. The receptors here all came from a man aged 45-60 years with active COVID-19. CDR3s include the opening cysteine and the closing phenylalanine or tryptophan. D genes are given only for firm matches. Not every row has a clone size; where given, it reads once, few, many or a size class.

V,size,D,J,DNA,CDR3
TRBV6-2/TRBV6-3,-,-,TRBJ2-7,TGTGCCAGCAGCCCCATTGGGCCCTCCTACGAGCAGTACTTC,CASSPIGPSYEQYF
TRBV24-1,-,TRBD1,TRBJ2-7,TGTGCCACCAGTGACCCCGGGACAGGCGAGCAGTACTTC,CATSDPGTGEQYF
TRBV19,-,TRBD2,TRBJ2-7,TGTGCCAGTAGTATTCGCGGGCTAGCGGGAGGGCCGTCCTACGAGCAGTACTTC,CASSIRGLAGGPSYEQYF
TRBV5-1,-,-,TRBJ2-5,TGCGCCAGCAGCTTAGGTAGTGCGGGGACCTCCCGGGAGACCCAGTACTTC,CASSLGSAGTSRETQYF
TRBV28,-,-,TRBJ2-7,TGTGCCGGACAGCGGGGAAAGGACTACGAGCAGTACTTC,CAGQRGKDYEQYF
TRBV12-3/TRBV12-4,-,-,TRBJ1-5,TGTGCCAGCAGCTCAGATCCGGGTCAGCCCCAGCATTTT,CASSSDPGQPQHF
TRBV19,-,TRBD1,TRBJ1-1,TGTGCCAGTAGCCCCCCGGGACAGGGGGGCACTGAAGCTTTCTTT,CASSPPGQGGTEAFF
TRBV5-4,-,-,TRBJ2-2,TGTGCCAGCAGCTTGGGGCAGGGTGGCACCGGGGAGCTGTTTTTT,CASSLGQGGTGELFF
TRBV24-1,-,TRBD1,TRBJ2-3,TGTGCCACCAGTGAGCCGGGACAGGGCCGCACAGATACGCAGTATTTT,CATSEPGQGRTDTQYF
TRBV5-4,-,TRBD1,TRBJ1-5,TGTGCCAGCAGCTTGACACCTAGGACAGGGAAAGGTCAGCCCCAGCATTTT,CASSLTPRTGKGQPQHF
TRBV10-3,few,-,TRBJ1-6,TGTGCCATCAGTGAAGGAAGGGGCACCCTCCACTTT,CAISEGRGTLHF
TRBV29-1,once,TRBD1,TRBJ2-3,TGCAGCGTTCCGACAGGGGGGCCCCGCACAGATACGCAGTATTTT,CSVPTGGPRTDTQYF
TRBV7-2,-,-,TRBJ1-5,TGTGCCAGCAGCTCAGACAGCCATCAGCCCCAGCATTTT,CASSSDSHQPQHF
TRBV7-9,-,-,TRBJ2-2,TGTGCCAGCGCTCAGCCCCAGAGGCCACTCGCCGGCACCGGGGAGCTGTTTTTT,CASAQPQRPLAGTGELFF
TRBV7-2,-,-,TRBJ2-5,TGTGCCAGCAGCTTAGGGACTGTGAAGGAGACCCAGTACTTC,CASSLGTVKETQYF
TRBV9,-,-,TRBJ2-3,TGTGCCAGCAGCAATCCGACAAGGGGCATCACAGATACGCAGTATTTT,CASSNPTRGITDTQYF
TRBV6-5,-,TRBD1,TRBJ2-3,TGTGCCAGCAGTTACGCAGGGGGCAGCACAGATACGCAGTATTTT,CASSYAGGSTDTQYF
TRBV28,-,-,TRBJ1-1,TGTGCCAGCAGTCCCCGGACTGAAGCTTTCTTT,CASSPRTEAFF